This T cell receptor (beta chain) is drawn from a study of T-cell memory formation after mild COVID-19. General observations from the study: Shrinking CD4+ clones resided mostly in CM and EM, and CD8+ ones in EMRA.

This clonotype has only a few counts. Its antigen is undetermined. TCRdb reprocessed the 5' RACE reads via MiXCR and lists one record per CDR3 protein. Of 120,000 to 150,000 distinct CDR3 sequences in the sample, roughly 13% were seen once. Looked up from germline, CDR1 is SQVTM and CDR2 is ANQGSEA. The CDR3 contains 16 residues. V was clipped by 3 bases and J by 4 bases; unmatched bases: 8. The TCR originated in an adult woman who had mild COVID-19 (a few samples of this study predate the infection). Cell type and time point are not known. The chain is built from TRBV29-1 and TRBJ2-1; TRBD2 agrees at 11 bases. Sequences were obtained from PBMCs or a T cell subset sorted from them (not recorded which). The CDR3 sequence: CSVEAGTSGTYNEQFF. The DNA of the CDR3 is TGCAGCGTTGAGGCCGGGACTAGCGGAACGTACAATGAGCAGTTCTTC.